This TCR beta chain was found in a study of blood T cell repertoires in COVID-19. Trimming removed 2 bases at V and 3 bases at J, with 10 bases between. Germline-derived CDR1 and CDR2 are SEHNR and FQNEAQ (reference sequence). The CDR3 contains 15 residues. Sequenced by immunoSEQ multiplex PCR; TCRdb stores in-frame clones only, minus some. This table holds fewer than 350,000 clones, about nine tenths found once. Donors were grouped by their self-reported clinical history. The sequence derives from a man aged 55 to 69 who had recovered from COVID-19. Source material: PBMCs or T cells enriched from blood (not recorded which). The chain links TRBV7-9 to TRBJ1-4, with unresolved D. The CDR3 region has the DNA TGTGCCAGCAGCTTATCTCTCCTGTCTAATGAAAAACTGTTTTTT. It encodes CASSLSLLSNEKLFF.